Included here is one T cell receptor (beta chain) sequence, with context. No antigen is known for it. TCRdb re-analysed the RT-PCR reads in MiXCR, keeping a single row per CDR3 protein. The sample holds about 300,000 distinct CDR3 sequences, roughly 22% seen once. These data come from a study of response to subunit inactivated influenza vaccine. Study-wide results and limits: It was suggested by the authors that few new T cells are recruited by each seasonal influenza vaccination.

Losses at the gene ends were 2 bases for V and 2 bases for J; bases not matched to a gene: 9. The CDR3 has 17 residues. Per germline, CDR1 KGHSH and CDR2 LQKENI. The sequence was collected from a man aged 50 to 69 who received an inactivated influenza vaccine. J is TRBJ2-7 and V is TRBV18; 10 nucleotides match TRBD1. This specimen was PBMCs from blood, taken approximately 20 months after vaccination. The DNA of the CDR3 is TGTGCCAGCTCACCAGTAATAGGGACAGGGGAGCCCTACGAGCAGTACTTC. This encodes CASSPVIGTGEPYEQYF.